The 2 T cell receptor beta chains presented below share a single source sample, sequenced in a study of graft-versus-host responses after intestinal transplantation. This table comes from immunoSEQ multiplex PCR, and its TCRdb copy is limited to in-frame clones, with some not included. The sample includes about 130,000 clones, 80% to 95% of them seen just once. The antigens these receptors bind are not known. The starting material was unstimulated CD4+ T cells sorted from spleen or lymph node cells, obtained before intestinal transplant. The receptor source for this set is a human donor who received an intestinal transplant.

On this clone itself: Other DNA sequences in this specimen translate into the identical CDR3. The chain uses TRBV21-1 and TRBJ1-2; TRBD1 is the table's D call, not checked against the DNA. TRBV21-1 is an annotated pseudogene. The CDR3 covers 13 residues. The CDR3: CASSNEQVGGYTF. DNA of the CDR3: TGTGCCAGCAGTAATGAACAGGTTGGTGGCTACACCTTC.

This chain connects TRBV7-9 to TRBJ2-3; unclear D gene. The V gene lost 5 bases and the J gene lost 3 bases, with 9 bases spanning the gap. Germline-derived CDR1 and CDR2 are SEHNR and FQNEAQ (reference sequence). This CDR3 has 13 amino acids. This CDR3 is CASSRVGTDTQYF. The CDR3 nucleotides are TGTGCCAGCAGCCGGGTGGGAACAGATACGCAGTATTTT. The whole variable domain, remainder taken from reference TRBV7-9 and TRBJ2-3, is DTGVSQNPRHKITKRGQNVTFRCDPISEHNRLYWYRQTLGQGPEFLTYFQNEAQLEKSRLLSDRFSAERPKGSFSTLEIQRTEQGDSAMYLCASSRVGTDTQYFGPGTRLTVL.